The 20 T cell receptor beta chains in this list originate from one sample, sequenced in a study of blood T cells in healthy people across ages. Then a second PCR, running about 6 to 11 cycles, was carried out with a sample-barcoded 5' primer and a J-beta primer mix. TCRdb redid the calling of the 5' RACE reads with MiXCR, one entry per CDR3 protein. The sample lists about 1.1 million distinct CDR3 sequences, approximately 38% occurring once. Specimen: blood. The origin of the receptors is a man younger than 35 in good health.

This chain links TRBV20-1 with TRBJ1-1, with D tentatively TRBD1 (5 bases). Deletions cut 5 bases from V and 4 bases from J, with 14 bases between. Germline V gene data show CDR1 as DFQATT and CDR2 as SNEGSKA (reference sequence). This CDR3 comprises 13 residues. The CDR3 here is CSAQSRGSTEAFF. As DNA, the CDR3 is TGCAGTGCTCAGTCACGGGGCAGCACTGAAGCTTTCTTT.

The rearrangement joins TRBV20-1 to TRBJ2-3; the D gene is possibly TRBD2 (5 bases). Trimming stripped 5 bases from V and 8 bases from J, with 23 bases between. The length of the CDR3 is 15 residues. Per germline, CDR1 DFQATT and CDR2 SNEGSKA (reference sequence). The CDR3 here is CSAARLKEAVITQYF. For the CDR3, the DNA is TGCAGTGCTGCCCGACTCAAGGAGGCCGTAATTACGCAGTATTTT.

This clonotype has only a few counts. The V and J genes are TRBV20-1 and TRBJ1-1; D gene ambiguous. There are 15 residues in the CDR3. The germline V gene encodes CDR1 DFQATT and CDR2 SNEGSKA (reference sequence). Trimming removed 0 bases at V and 2 bases at J, with 13 bases between. The CDR3 spells CSAREGLVRNTEAFF. The CDR3 region has the DNA TGCAGTGCTAGAGAGGGGTTGGTAAGAAACACTGAAGCTTTCTTT.

The chain has TRBV4-3 and TRBJ2-1; TRBD1 might be the D (5 bases). Deletions cut 5 bases from V and 2 bases from J, with 13 bases between. Germline V lookup: CDR1 LGHNA, CDR2 YSLEER. The CDR3 contains 15 residues. In DNA form, the CDR3 reads TGCGCCAGCAGCTATACAGGCGACCCCTACAATGAGCAGTTCTTC. Encoded protein: CASSYTGDPYNEQFF.

The chain recombines TRBV6-4 with TRBJ1-5; tentative D call: TRBD1 (6 bases). The germline V gene encodes CDR1 MRHNA and CDR2 SNTAGT. V was pared by 0 bases and J by 6 bases, with 12 bases between. The length of the CDR3 is 15 residues. CDR3 region: CASSDSSGGLQPQHF. The CDR3 bases are TGTGCCAGCAGTGACTCGTCGGGGGGCCTTCAGCCCCAGCATTTT.

This chain uses TRBV9 with TRBJ2-5; 8 bases line up with TRBD2. This CDR3 has 16 residues. The J segment lost 11 bases and the V segment lost 1 base, leaving 16 bases of the junction unmatched. Germline CDR1 and CDR2: SGDLS and YYNGEE. CDR3 sequence reads: CASSVSGGGSYNEQYF. In DNA, the CDR3 is TGTGCCAGCAGCGTAAGCGGCGGGGGGTCTTACAATGAGCAGTACTTC.

The V call is TRBV4-1, the J call TRBJ2-5; D not resolved. Germline V lookup: CDR1 MGHRA, CDR2 YSYEKL. The CDR3 spans 15 residues. V lost 0 bases and J lost 10, with 18 bases in between. The CDR3 DNA reads as TGCGCCAGCAGCCAAGATCTTTTCGAGGCCCCAGACCAGTACTTC. Amino acid sequence: CASSQDLFEAPDQYF.

The rearrangement links TRBV9 to TRBJ1-2, with unresolved D. This CDR3 has 13 amino acids. Germline V gene sequence: CDR1 SGDLS, CDR2 YYNGEE. V was clipped by 4 bases and J by 3 bases, with 10 bases between them. The CDR3 DNA reads as TGTGCCAGCAGCCTACAGAGACACTATGGCTACACCTTC. Protein sequence: CASSLQRHYGYTF.

The sample holds a few counts of this clonotype. The chain is built from TRBV12-3 or TRBV12-4 and TRBJ2-5; possible D gene TRBD1, 6 bases. Trimming left V 5 bases short and J 7 bases short, with 17 bases between. This CDR3 region has 14 residues. The CDR3 bases are TGTGCCAGCAGTCCTTCCGCCGGGACACCGACCCAGTACTTC. Its protein is CASSPSAGTPTQYF.

This clonotype showed up just a few times. The chain has TRBV4-3 and TRBJ2-3, with no clear D. The CDR3 is 13 residues long. V lost 3 bases and J 4 bases, leaving 8 bases between the germline ends. Germline values: CDR1 LGHNA, CDR2 YSLEER. CDR3 DNA sequence: TGCGCCAGCAGCCACGACGTCCCAGATACGCAGTATTTT. Translation gives CASSHDVPDTQYF.

The chain couples TRBV5-6 to TRBJ2-7; 10 positions match TRBD2. J was trimmed by 7 bases and V by 4 bases; bases with no gene match: 17. CDR3 length: 17 amino acids. The germline CDR1 and CDR2 sequences are SGHDT and YYEEEE. The CDR3 reads CASSTLTLAGAGNEQYF. The CDR3 DNA is TGTGCCAGCAGCACCTTGACCCTAGCGGGGGCGGGGAATGAGCAGTACTTC. The whole variable domain, filled in from reference TRBV5-6 and TRBJ2-7, reads DAGVTQSPTHLIKTRGQQVTLRCSPKSGHDTVSWYQQALGQGPQFIFQYYEEEERQRGNFPDRFSGHQFPNYSSELNVNALLLGDSALYLCASSTLTLAGAGNEQYFGPGTRLTVT.

J is TRBJ1-1 and V is TRBV6-2 or TRBV6-3; D ambiguous. The CDR3 is made up of 13 amino acids. The germline V and J ends were trimmed by 8 bases and 0 bases, with 10 bases remaining between them. Germline V gene lookup returns CDR1 MNHEY and CDR2 SVGEGT. CDR3 sequence (DNA): TGTGCCAGCGGTGACACCATGAACACTGAAGCTTTCTTT. Translating it yields CASGDTMNTEAFF.

The V and J genes are TRBV5-1 and TRBJ2-5, with 10 bases lining up with TRBD1. The CDR3 runs to 15 residues. The V gene end was trimmed by 3 bases and the J gene end by 11 bases; junction bases not matched to a gene: 13. Germline-derived CDR1 and CDR2 are SGHRS and YFSETQ. The CDR3: CASSWTGGVMNEQYF. The DNA of the CDR3 is TGCGCCAGCAGCTGGACAGGGGGGGTTATGAATGAGCAGTACTTC.

The chain recombines TRBV6-2 or TRBV6-3 with TRBJ2-5; 9 bases fit TRBD1. The germline V gene encodes CDR1 MNHEY and CDR2 SVGEGT. Trimming removed 3 bases from V and 2 bases from J; junction bases left unmatched: 1. This CDR3 is 14 amino acids long. CDR3 sequence: CASSYDRGQETQYF. CDR3 in DNA: TGTGCCAGCAGTTATGACAGGGGGCAAGAGACCCAGTACTTC.

This clonotype has a count of ten or more. The J gene is TRBJ1-2, the V gene TRBV3-1; D not certain. Germline values: CDR1 LGHDT, CDR2 YNNKEL (reference sequence). CDR3 length equals 12 residues. Trimming pared 3 bases from V and 5 bases from J, leaving 7 bases between. The CDR3: CASSQGEYGYTF. CDR3 DNA sequence: TGTGCCAGCAGCCAGGGTGAATATGGCTACACCTTC.

This clonotype was counted only a few times. The chain has TRBV20-1 and TRBJ2-7; D gene uncertain. Germline V lookup: CDR1 DFQATT, CDR2 SNEGSKA (reference sequence). The germline V and J ends were trimmed by 0 bases and 6 bases, with 15 bases remaining between them. The CDR3 runs to 14 residues. Written as DNA, the CDR3 is TGCAGTGCTAGAGATCTGACCAACCTGGGCGAGCAGTACTTC. As protein: CSARDLTNLGEQYF.

The sample holds a few counts of this clonotype. The DNA of the CDR3 is TGTGCCATCAGTGAGCCGTCCCGATTCGGCTTGGTTTTCTTT. This encodes CAISEPSRFGLVFF. The rearrangement joins TRBV10-3 to TRBJ1-1; no definite D call. Trimming took 2 bases from V and 13 from J, leaving 20 bases between them. CDR1 ENHRY and CDR2 SYGVKD come from the germline V gene. The CDR3 covers 14 residues.

This clonotype has a handful of counts. The rearrangement joins TRBV10-3 to TRBJ1-5; no reliable D call. Germline-derived CDR1 and CDR2 are ENHRY and SYGVKD. V lost 4 bases and J 2 bases, leaving 6 bases between the germline ends. CDR3 length: 13 residues. The CDR3 here is CAISVERNQPQHF. CDR3 coding DNA: TGTGCCATCAGTGTTGAGCGCAATCAGCCCCAGCATTTT.

This chain uses TRBV4-1 with TRBJ2-4, with D possibly being TRBD1 (5 bases). The J call could be wrong; TRBJ2-5 is a better fit for the DNA end. Germline V gene sequence: CDR1 MGHRA, CDR2 YSYEKL. This CDR3 region has 16 residues. The CDR3 DNA reads TGCGCCAGCAGCCAAGGCCAGGGCCCCCCCCCAGAGACCCAGTACTTC. Its translation: CASSQGQGPPPETQYF.

This clonotype appeared a few times. V and J are TRBV4-3 and TRBJ2-3; TRBD2 matches at 11 bases. CDR3 length: 16 residues. From germline, CDR1 is LGHNA and CDR2 YSLEER. The ends lost 0 bases at V and 7 bases at J; junction bases unmatched: 6. For the CDR3, the DNA is TGCGCCAGCAGCCAAGAATCGGCTAGCGGGGGGAATACGCAGTATTTT. It codes for CASSQESASGGNTQYF.